These 28 T cell receptor beta chains were all obtained from the same sample, sequenced in a study of molecular identifiers for immune sequencing clone quantification. Via MiXCR, TCRdb re-called the PCR reads, giving one row per CDR3 protein. The table has under 800,000 distinct CDR3 sequences, 25% seen once; the top ten hold about 0.81%. Sequences were obtained from naive CD8+ T cells from blood, with Jurkat cell RNA spiked in. The subset was: FACS-sorted CD8+CD4-CCR7+CD45RA+ naive T cells. These receptors all come from a human donor in good health. Some libraries in this study had Jurkat cell RNA spiked in.

This clonotype showed up just a few times. The chain has TRBV6-5 and TRBJ2-3; 11 nucleotides agree with TRBD2. Germline V gene data show CDR1 as MNHEY and CDR2 as SVGAGI. There are 20 residues in the CDR3. The junction had 17 bases not matched to a gene; V was cut back by 0 bases and J by 6 bases. In nucleotides, the CDR3 is TGTGCCAGCAGTTACTCCCCCGAAACAATACTAGCGGGGGCGATCGATACGCAGTATTTT. Residues: CASSYSPETILAGAIDTQYF.

Only one count was recorded for this clonotype. Since no conserved phenylalanine or tryptophan closes the CDR3, a read error is the likely cause. The limits of the CDR3 on the DNA are not certain, so only TCRdb's listed CDR3 is given. The chain uses TRBV4-3 and TRBJ2-2. The CDR3 sequence runs 13 residues, both termini included. Germline CDR1 is LGHNA and CDR2 is YSLEER. CDR3: CASSQENTVELLV.

This clonotype was found a few times. The chain combines TRBV5-6 with TRBJ1-3; possibly TRBD1 for D (6 bases). In germline, CDR1 is SGHDT, CDR2 YYEEEE. V was cut by 3 bases and J by 11 bases, with 15 bases left in between. CDR3 length: 13 amino acids. The CDR3 bases are TGTGCCAGCAGCTGGGAACAGGGCGCAGCCATATATTTT. As protein: CASSWEQGAAIYF.

This clonotype has just a few counts. J is TRBJ1-1 and V is TRBV9, with 7 positions matching TRBD1. The CDR3 covers 16 residues. J gave up 3 bases and V 0 bases, and 8 bases lay outside the gene matches. Germline lookup yields CDR1 SGDLS and CDR2 YYNGEE. The DNA for the CDR3 is TGTGCCAGCAGCGTAGCTAAGGACAGGTCATACACTGAAGCTTTCTTT. Translated: CASSVAKDRSYTEAFF.

This clonotype was observed at least ten times. This rearrangement joins TRBV5-1 to TRBJ2-7, with 7 bases identical to TRBD1. This CDR3 comprises 14 residues. CDR1 is SGHRS, CDR2 YFSETQ, per germline. Trimming removed 6 bases from V and 2 bases from J; junction bases left unmatched: 8. This CDR3 is CASNLRDRPYEQYF. The CDR3 DNA reads TGCGCCAGCAACCTCCGGGACAGACCCTACGAGCAGTACTTC.

The chain carries TRBV6-2 or TRBV6-3 and TRBJ2-1; D ambiguous. The CDR3 is 13 residues long. V lost 10 bases and J lost 3, with 13 bases in between. In germline, CDR1 is MNHEY, CDR2 SVGEGT. This CDR3 is CATTGLGYNEQFF. In DNA, the CDR3 is TGTGCCACCACCGGGCTAGGCTACAATGAGCAGTTCTTC.

This clonotype was counted many times. The chain couples TRBV6-2 or TRBV6-3 to TRBJ2-4; D is possibly TRBD1 (5 bases). The germline gives CDR1 MNHEY, CDR2 SVGEGT. CDR3 size: 16 residues. Trimming removed 8 bases at V and 0 bases at J, with 17 bases between. The CDR3 DNA reads TGTGCCAGCGGCTTGACAGATACCCTAGCCAAAAACATTCAGTACTTC. Encoded protein: CASGLTDTLAKNIQYF.

This clonotype was detected only a few times. The chain recombines TRBV6-7 with TRBJ1-1; D remains ambiguous. TRBV6-7 is annotated as an ORF whose role is uncertain. Trimming shortened V by 2 bases and J by 2 bases, and 6 bases separated the two germline ends. The CDR3 has 13 residues. The CDR3 DNA follows: TGTGCCAGCAGTTACCCCAGAAACACTGAAGCTTTCTTT. Translation gives CASSYPRNTEAFF.

The J gene is TRBJ1-1, the V gene TRBV19, with D maybe TRBD1 (6 bases). This CDR3 spans 15 amino acids. Trimming removed 2 bases from V and 6 bases from J, with 16 bases in between. CDR1 is LNHDA and CDR2 is SQIVND in the germline V gene (reference sequence). The CDR3: CASSIRTAGGAEAFF. The CDR3 bases are TGTGCCAGTAGTATACGGACAGCCGGTGGGGCTGAAGCTTTCTTT.

CDR3 DNA: TGTGCCAGTAGTATAAACAACGGGATCGCCGAGCAGTACTTC. It is translated as CASSINNGIAEQYF. This sequence joins TRBV19 and TRBJ2-7; TRBD2 is a possible D gene (5 bases). V lost 2 bases and J lost 6, with 14 bases in between. The CDR3 contains 14 residues. Germline V gives CDR1 LNHDA, CDR2 SQIVND (reference sequence).

This clonotype was picked up a small number of times. The chain joins TRBV6-1 to TRBJ1-5; D unclear. The CDR3 covers 16 residues. CDR1 is MNHNS, CDR2 SASEGT, per germline. Trimming took off 5 bases at V and 1 base at J, with 15 bases between the two ends. In DNA, the CDR3 is TGTGCCAGCAGTATCCTCAGGATGGAAAGCAATCAGCCCCAGCATTTT. Encoded protein: CASSILRMESNQPQHF.

This clonotype was counted many times. The chain carries TRBV11-2 and TRBJ2-3; 7 positions match TRBD2. V gave up 6 bases and J gave up 5 bases; unmatched junction bases: 8. This CDR3 spans 14 amino acids. Germline loops: CDR1 SGHAT, CDR2 FQNNGV. CDR3 loop: CASRFGPGGDTQYF. DNA of the CDR3: TGTGCCAGCAGATTCGGGCCGGGAGGAGATACGCAGTATTTT.

This chain joins TRBV2 and TRBJ1-2; perhaps TRBD1 as D (6 bases). V dropped 10 bases and J dropped 6 bases, with 12 bases sitting between them. The CDR3 totals 11 residues. Germline values: CDR1 SNHLY, CDR2 FYNNEI. CDR3 DNA sequence: TGTGCCATACCAGGGGAGGATGGCTACACCTTC. It yields the protein CAIPGEDGYTF.

This clonotype came up many times. This sequence joins TRBV4-3 and TRBJ2-7, with TRBD2 as a possible D gene (6 bases). Trimming stripped 0 bases from V and 0 bases from J, with 9 bases between. Germline assignment: CDR1 LGHNA and CDR2 YSLEER. CDR3 length: 15 amino acids. The CDR3 coding sequence is TGCGCCAGCAGCCAAGACTTCGGGAGCTCCTACGAGCAGTACTTC. Its translation: CASSQDFGSSYEQYF.

Regarding this clonotype: Given a much more abundant clone one base away, this may be a read error. The chain employs TRBV9 and TRBJ2-7; TRBD1 matches 9 bases. The CDR3 covers 15 residues. Germline V gene sequence: CDR1 SGDLS, CDR2 YYNGEE. CDR3 bases: TGTGCCAGCAGCCCCACCGGGACAGGGTCCTACGAGCGGTACTTC. Protein: CASSPTGTGSYERYF.

There are many counts of this clonotype. The CDR3 region is CASSPGPQSETTNEKLFF. The CDR3 coding sequence is TGTGCCAGCAGCCCGGGGCCACAATCAGAAACAACTAATGAAAAACTGTTTTTT. The genes are TRBV5-6 and TRBJ1-4; D possibly corresponds to TRBD1 (5 bases). This CDR3 has 18 amino acids. The germline V gene encodes CDR1 SGHDT and CDR2 YYEEEE. V was pared by 4 bases and J by 0 bases, with 19 bases between. The full variable domain, with the rest looked up from reference TRBV5-6 and TRBJ1-4, is DAGVTQSPTHLIKTRGQQVTLRCSPKSGHDTVSWYQQALGQGPQFIFQYYEEEERQRGNFPDRFSGHQFPNYSSELNVNALLLGDSALYLCASSPGPQSETTNEKLFFGSGTQLSVL.

The chain carries TRBV9 and TRBJ1-4, with D perhaps matching TRBD1 (6 bases). Germline V CDR1 and CDR2: SGDLS, YYNGEE. The CDR3 has 14 residues. V lost 3 bases, J lost 9 bases, and 15 bases lay in between. The CDR3 is CASSADRINKKLFF. CDR3 sequence (DNA): TGTGCCAGCAGCGCCGACAGGATAAATAAAAAACTGTTTTTT.

This clonotype was picked up many times. The CDR3 sequence is CASSSGSPYEQYF. The CDR3 coding sequence is TGTGCCAGCAGCTCCGGGAGCCCGTACGAGCAGTACTTC. The V and J genes are TRBV7-9 and TRBJ2-7, with a weak D call TRBD2 (6 bases). Trimming pared 4 bases from V and 4 bases from J, leaving 11 bases between. Germline CDR1 and CDR2: SEHNR and FQNEAQ (reference sequence). The CDR3 extends over 13 amino acids. The entire variable domain, with the rest obtained from reference TRBV7-9 and TRBJ2-7, is as follows: DTGVSQNPRHKITKRGQNVTFRCDPISEHNRLYWYRQTLGQGPEFLTYFQNEAQLEKSRLLSDRFSAERPKGSFSTLEIQRTEQGDSAMYLCASSSGSPYEQYFGPGTRLTVT.

To note about this clonotype: A much more abundant neighbour one base away suggests this may be a read error. V gene TRBV10-3 combines with J gene TRBJ2-5; D may be TRBD1 (5 bases). The CDR3 covers 15 residues. Germline V lookup: CDR1 ENHRY, CDR2 SYGVKD. The CDR3 is CAISESRVGEESQYF. CDR3 coding DNA: TGTGCCATCAGTGAGTCCAGAGTAGGGGAAGAGTCCCAGTACTTC.

There are a few counts of this clonotype. This chain uses TRBV7-6 with TRBJ1-3, with TRBD1 matching 10 bases. Germline V CDR1 and CDR2: SGHVS, FNYEAQ. The V segment lost 2 bases and the J segment 5 bases; nucleotides outside the gene matches: 15. The CDR3 consists of 19 residues. The CDR3 region is CASSLLRTGGVQARNTIYF. CDR3 DNA: TGTGCCAGCAGCTTATTACGGACAGGGGGAGTCCAAGCCCGAAACACCATATATTTT.

This clonotype was counted a few times. V usage is TRBV7-9 and J usage is TRBJ2-5; TRBD1 agrees at 9 bases. J was trimmed by 1 base and V by 2 bases; bases with no gene match: 8. Germline lookup yields CDR1 SEHNR and CDR2 FQNEAQ (reference sequence). CDR3 length equals 17 residues. DNA for the CDR3: TGTGCCAGCAGCTTATTTGGGACAGGGATGTTCCAAGAGACCCAGTACTTC. It yields the protein CASSLFGTGMFQETQYF.

About this clonotype: A much larger clone sits a single nucleotide away, making a read error possible. The chain employs TRBV20-1 and TRBJ2-5; 12 positions agree with TRBD2. With 1 base clipped from V and 4 bases from J, the junction kept 16 bases outside the gene matches. The CDR3 length is 19 residues. Germline V gene lookup returns CDR1 DFQATT and CDR2 SNEGSKA (reference sequence). The CDR3, as DNA: TGCAGTGCTAGAGGAGGAGGGGCTAGCGGGAGGGCCGGATCAGAGACCCAGTACTTC. It translates to CSARGGGASGRAGSETQYF.

This clonotype was observed a few times. The chain carries TRBV27 and TRBJ2-4; 9 nucleotides align to TRBD2. Losses at the gene ends were 5 bases for V and 7 bases for J; bases not matched to a gene: 27. CDR3 length: 21 amino acids. Looked up from germline, CDR1 is MNHEY and CDR2 is SMNVEV (reference sequence). CDR3 DNA: TGTGCCAGCAGTCCGATCTCCGGGGGTGCGGGGGGGAATCTGAGAACGAACATTCAGTACTTC. Translating gives CASSPISGGAGGNLRTNIQYF.

Regarding this clonotype: The CDR3 ends on some other residue instead of the conserved phenylalanine or tryptophan, so this is likely a read error. The gene calls are TRBV28 and TRBJ1-1; D is uncertain. From germline, CDR1 is MDHEN and CDR2 SYDVKM. Trimming took 3 bases from V and 0 from J, leaving 8 bases between them. The CDR3 has 14 amino acids. The CDR3 DNA reads as TGTGCCAGCAGTTTTCGGGGAATGAACACTGAAGCTTTCTCT. Protein: CASSFRGMNTEAFS.

This clonotype was seen only a few times. The chain is built from TRBV7-8 and TRBJ1-1, with D uncertain. This CDR3 contains 12 residues. From germline, CDR1 is SGHVS and CDR2 FQNEAQ. This CDR3 reads CAAERGPLSAFF. CDR3 sequence (DNA): TGTGCAGCTGAGCGAGGACCCCTCTCAGCTTTCTTT.

The genes are TRBV12-3 or TRBV12-4 and TRBJ2-1, with 12 bases fitting TRBD1. The CDR3 contains 17 residues. J lost 4 bases, V lost 5 bases, and 9 bases had no gene match. The CDR3: CASSGRDRGHLYNEQFF. In DNA, the CDR3 is TGTGCCAGCAGTGGGAGGGACAGGGGGCACCTATACAATGAGCAGTTCTTC.

Concerning this clonotype: This could be a read error, since a much larger clone is one nucleotide away. This chain connects TRBV21-1 to TRBJ1-5. TRBV21-1 is annotated as a pseudogene. The CDR3 contains 14 residues. This CDR3 is CASSELIIRQPQHF. Here the CDR3 DNA reads TGTGCCAGCAGCGAATTAATAATACGTCAGCCCCAGCATTTT.

This clonotype was counted between two and nine times. The J gene is TRBJ2-7, the V gene TRBV4-1; D might be TRBD2 (6 bases). V was trimmed by 1 base and J by 3 bases, leaving 13 bases between them. This CDR3 comprises 15 residues. Germline lookup yields CDR1 MGHRA and CDR2 YSYEKL. CDR3 nucleotides: TGCGCCAGCAGCCAAGCGCCGGGAGAAATCTACGAGCAGTACTTC. Its translation: CASSQAPGEIYEQYF.